This is a list of T cell receptor beta chains from one sample in a study of siplizumab effects on memory and regulatory T cells. Sequencing used immunoSEQ multiplex PCR; TCRdb keeps in-frame clones, though not all of them. The data contain 90,000 to 140,000 clones, about 92% of them singletons. The material sequenced was CD4+ T cells sorted from blood. These receptors were collected from a human donor in good health. The CDR3 runs from the conserved cysteine through the conserved F or W. D genes are given only for firm matches. Part of the rows lack a size; the others show once, few, many or a class for expanded clones.

>15|TRBJ2-2|TRBV5-5|TRBD1|NA
TGTGCCAGCAGCTTCCAGGGGGCCGAGACCGGGGAGCTGTTTTTT
CASSFQGAETGELFF
>14|TRBJ2-7|TRBV2|NA|NA
TGTGCCAGCAGGCTCGTGTCAGAGGGCTACGAGCAGTACTTC
CASRLVSEGYEQYF
>15|TRBJ1-3|TRBV9|NA|NA
TGTGCCAGCAGCCCAGCAGGGCAGGCAAGGGACACCATATATTTT
CASSPAGQARDTIYF
>14|TRBJ2-7|TRBV4-2|TRBD1|NA
TGTGCCAGCAGCCAAGGAGCAGGGGGCTACGAGCAGTACTTC
CASSQGAGGYEQYF
>16|TRBJ2-3|TRBV7-3|TRBD2|NA
TGTGCCAGCAGCTTTCGTGCGGGGGGGCGCACAGATACGCAGTATTTT
CASSFRAGGRTDTQYF
>13|TRBJ1-5|TRBV10-3|NA|once
TGTGCCATCAGTGAACTGAGCAATCAGCCCCAGCATTTT
CAISELSNQPQHF
>13|TRBJ2-7|TRBV4-1|NA|NA
TGCGCCAGCAGCCTAGGACTCCTCTACGAGCAGTACTTC
CASSLGLLYEQYF
>14|TRBJ2-3|TRBV6-5|TRBD2|NA
TGTGCCAGCAGCCCGGGACTAGTAAGGGATACGCAGTATTTT
CASSPGLVRDTQYF
>13|TRBJ2-2|TRBV29-1|NA|NA
TGCAGCGCCGGACTACAAAACACCGGGGAGCTGTTTTTT
CSAGLQNTGELFF
>14|TRBJ2-3|TRBV7-3|NA|NA
TGTGCCAGCAGCATCCGGAGTGGCACAGATACGCAGTATTTT
CASSIRSGTDTQYF
>13|TRBJ2-6|TRBV2|NA|NA
TGTGCCAGCAGAACTTCTGGGGCCAACGTCCTGACTTTC
CASRTSGANVLTF
>15|TRBJ2-1|TRBV5-4|TRBD1|NA
TGTGCCAGCAGCTTGGGGACAGGGGCCCAACGGGAGCAGTTCTTC
CASSLGTGAQREQFF
>13|TRBJ1-2|TRBV2|NA|NA
TGTGCCAGCAGTGCCCGGGGGGGGGATGGCTACACCTTC
CASSARGGDGYTF
>14|TRBJ2-7|TRBV9|NA|NA
TGTGCCAGCAGCGTAGGTGGGGTAGCCTACGAGCAGTACTTC
CASSVGGVAYEQYF
>16|TRBJ2-3|TRBV7-3|TRBD2|NA
TGTGCCAGCAGCTCTTCGGGGACTAGGGGCACAGATACGCAGTATTTT
CASSSSGTRGTDTQYF
>13|TRBJ1-1|TRBV2|TRBD1|once
TGTGCCAGCAGCGTAGACAGGGGGGAGAGGAGTTTCTTT
CASSVDRGERSFF
>17|TRBJ1-3|TRBV19|NA|NA
TGTGCCAGTAGTATTGGGGGACGCCTTAGCTCTGGAAACACCATATATTTT
CASSIGGRLSSGNTIYF
>14|TRBJ2-1|TRBV9|TRBD2|NA
TGTGCCAGCAGCGTAGGACTAGCGGACAATGAGCAGTTCTTC
CASSVGLADNEQFF
>16|TRBJ1-5|TRBV7-9|NA|NA
TGTGCCAGCAGCTTAAGCACTGGAACAGGGTATCAGCCCCAGCATTTT
CASSLSTGTGYQPQHF
>15|TRBJ1-1|TRBV6-1|NA|NA
TGTGCCAGCAGTGAAGAGAATTGGGGGGAGGCTGAAGCTTTCTTT
CASSEENWGEAEAFF
>12|TRBJ1-2|TRBV18|NA|NA
TGTGCCAGCTCACCACGGGGGTATGGCTACACCTTC
CASSPRGYGYTF
>14|TRBJ2-1|TRBV25-1|TRBD2|NA
TGTGCCAGCTCAACTAGCGGGACATACAATGAGCAGTTCTTC
CASSTSGTYNEQFF
>14|TRBJ2-3|TRBV5-1|NA|NA
TGCGCCAGCAGCTCGGGGGCCCTCACAGATACGCAGTATTTT
CASSSGALTDTQYF
>13|TRBJ2-1|TRBV7-6|NA|NA
TGTGCCAGCAGCCATAGTCCGGGGCGTGAGCAGTTCTTC
CASSHSPGREQFF
>14|TRBJ1-2|TRBV2|NA|NA
TGTGCCAGCAGTGAAACCCGGACGGACTATGGCTACACCTTC
CASSETRTDYGYTF
>16|TRBJ2-2|TRBV5-1|TRBD1|NA
TGCGCCAGCAGCTTGGCCGGACAGGGGATAACCGGGGAGCTGTTTTTT
CASSLAGQGITGELFF